The rows below give T cell receptor beta chains drawn from one sample of a study of blood T cell repertoires in COVID-19. The repertoire was sequenced with immunoSEQ multiplex PCR; TCRdb's copy has only in-frame clones and lacks some. This table has about 100,000 clones, about 85% appearing once. The sequencing sample was made of peripheral blood. All receptors derive from a woman aged 65 to 85 with acute or convalescent COVID-19. CDR3s include the opening cysteine and the closing phenylalanine or tryptophan. D genes are given only for firm matches.

J gene: TRBJ2-5; V gene: TRBV7-9; D gene: .; CDR3 protein: CASSSAGAAQYF
J gene: TRBJ2-5; V gene: TRBV9; D gene: .; CDR3 protein: CASSVGAGTVLEETQYF
J gene: TRBJ2-7; V gene: TRBV27; D gene: TRBD1; CDR3 protein: CASSLGQGNYEQYF
J gene: TRBJ2-7; V gene: TRBV5-1; D gene: .; CDR3 protein: CASRPTDTYEQYF
J gene: TRBJ2-2; V gene: TRBV7-3; D gene: TRBD1; CDR3 protein: CASSLTRGQGDSSNTGELFF
J gene: TRBJ1-3; V gene: TRBV5-5; D gene: .; CDR3 protein: CASSSGNSGNTIYF
J gene: TRBJ2-3; V gene: TRBV7-9; D gene: TRBD2; CDR3 protein: CASTPGGVHRDLTTQYF
J gene: TRBJ1-3; V gene: TRBV4-2; D gene: TRBD1; CDR3 protein: CASSQDQGARGNTIYF
J gene: TRBJ2-3; V gene: TRBV18; D gene: TRBD1; CDR3 protein: CASSPQGALGDTQYF
J gene: TRBJ1-6; V gene: TRBV6-5; D gene: .; CDR3 protein: CASSQQGSSPLHF
J gene: TRBJ1-3; V gene: TRBV11-2; D gene: TRBD1; CDR3 protein: CASRGQLVSGNTIYF
J gene: TRBJ1-6; V gene: TRBV7-2; D gene: .; CDR3 protein: CASSPNTGSNSPLHF
J gene: TRBJ1-3; V gene: TRBV28; D gene: .; CDR3 protein: CASIGSGNTIYF
J gene: TRBJ1-5; V gene: TRBV10-3; D gene: .; CDR3 protein: CAIGEGLQPQHF
J gene: TRBJ1-2; V gene: TRBV28; D gene: TRBD1; CDR3 protein: CASSSPGGGPPYTF
J gene: TRBJ2-7; V gene: TRBV3-1/TRBV3-2; D gene: .; CDR3 protein: CASSQARGNYEQYF
J gene: TRBJ1-1; V gene: TRBV28; D gene: TRBD1; CDR3 protein: CASRTIPGQVNTEAFF
J gene: TRBJ1-1; V gene: TRBV21-1; D gene: .; CDR3 protein: CASNSVPEAFF
J gene: TRBJ2-2; V gene: TRBV23-1; D gene: TRBD1; CDR3 protein: CASSHPGQGNTGELFF
J gene: TRBJ1-1; V gene: TRBV4-2; D gene: .; CDR3 protein: CASSQDWAGLNTEAFF
J gene: TRBJ1-5; V gene: TRBV5-5; D gene: .; CDR3 protein: CASSLEGPGKPQHF
J gene: TRBJ2-2; V gene: TRBV5-5; D gene: .; CDR3 protein: CASSWPAGLGELFF
J gene: TRBJ2-7; V gene: TRBV7-8; D gene: TRBD2; CDR3 protein: CASSPSSAGEYEQYF
J gene: TRBJ2-7; V gene: TRBV2; D gene: TRBD1; CDR3 protein: CASRDGQGLAYEQYF
J gene: TRBJ2-6; V gene: TRBV15; D gene: .; CDR3 protein: CATSRAGAGANVLTF
J gene: TRBJ2-3; V gene: TRBV18; D gene: TRBD2; CDR3 protein: CASSPISGGGDTQYF
J gene: TRBJ1-2; V gene: TRBV7-6; D gene: TRBD1; CDR3 protein: CASSLGEDRIYGYTF
J gene: TRBJ2-3; V gene: TRBV7-9; D gene: TRBD1; CDR3 protein: CASSVSGGADTQYF
J gene: TRBJ1-1; V gene: TRBV19; D gene: .; CDR3 protein: CASSIDRATEAFF
J gene: TRBJ2-3; V gene: TRBV5-1; D gene: TRBD1; CDR3 protein: CASRQGADTQYF
J gene: TRBJ2-1; V gene: TRBV15; D gene: .; CDR3 protein: CATSRDFGGDNEQFF
J gene: TRBJ2-2; V gene: TRBV19; D gene: TRBD1; CDR3 protein: CASRGQGRAGELFF
J gene: TRBJ2-1; V gene: TRBV7-3; D gene: .; CDR3 protein: CASSPKWGGVNEQFF
J gene: TRBJ1-6; V gene: TRBV20-1; D gene: .; CDR3 protein: CSANQGPPLHF
J gene: TRBJ2-1; V gene: TRBV6-6; D gene: .; CDR3 protein: CASSFTSQGRQFF
J gene: TRBJ1-1; V gene: TRBV5-4; D gene: TRBD1; CDR3 protein: CASSWDRGIDTEAFF
J gene: TRBJ1-1; V gene: TRBV5-1; D gene: .; CDR3 protein: CASSLVPGKINTEAFF
J gene: TRBJ1-4; V gene: TRBV5-8; D gene: .; CDR3 protein: CASSLSRTGRANEKLFF
J gene: TRBJ2-1; V gene: TRBV24-1; D gene: TRBD2; CDR3 protein: CATSEIAGSYNEQFF
J gene: TRBJ1-2; V gene: TRBV7-9; D gene: TRBD1; CDR3 protein: CASSLGQGDGYTF
J gene: TRBJ1-5; V gene: TRBV7-8; D gene: .; CDR3 protein: CASSGVGGNQPQHF
J gene: TRBJ1-1; V gene: TRBV30; D gene: TRBD1; CDR3 protein: CAWQDRDTEAFF
J gene: TRBJ2-3; V gene: TRBV27; D gene: .; CDR3 protein: CASSPQRSPRTDTQYF
J gene: TRBJ1-2; V gene: TRBV30; D gene: TRBD1; CDR3 protein: CAWYGQGVLSNYGYTF
J gene: TRBJ2-4; V gene: TRBV28; D gene: .; CDR3 protein: CASSFAQLAKNIQYF
J gene: TRBJ2-5; V gene: TRBV27; D gene: .; CDR3 protein: CASSAWSGVQETQYF
J gene: TRBJ1-1; V gene: TRBV19; D gene: .; CDR3 protein: CASSNPGTSREAFF
J gene: TRBJ1-2; V gene: TRBV3-1/TRBV3-2; D gene: TRBD1; CDR3 protein: CASSPGTDMGGYTF